These 20 T cell receptor beta chains originate from one sample sequenced in a study of blood T cell repertoires in COVID-19. The table came from immunoSEQ multiplex PCR; TCRdb's copy has only in-frame clones and leaves some out. This sample has roughly 100,000 clones, with 77% found just once. Sequencing was done on a sample of peripheral blood. The receptors were sampled from a woman older than 75 with acute or convalescent COVID-19.

The gene calls are TRBV24-1 and TRBJ2-2; D uncertain. The V gene lost 0 bases and the J gene lost 6 bases, with 4 bases spanning the gap. Germline CDR1 KGHDR, CDR2 SFDVKD. This CDR3 comprises 13 residues. The DNA for the CDR3 is TGTGCCACCAGTGATTTGCTCCCCGGGGAGCTGTTTTTT. This gives the protein CATSDLLPGELFF.

The chain employs TRBV3-1 (or the pseudogene TRBV3-2) and TRBJ1-5, with a tentative D call TRBD1 (6 bases). Per the germline V gene, CDR1 is LGHDT and CDR2 is YNNKEL (reference sequence). The CDR3 spans 15 residues. The V end lost 3 bases, the J end lost 4 bases, and 13 bases lay between the germline ends. CDR3 residues: CASSHSDRRNQPQHF. CDR3 coding DNA: TGTGCCAGCAGCCATTCCGACAGGAGAAATCAGCCCCAGCATTTT.

V and J are TRBV7-2 and TRBJ1-4, with D hard to call. The CDR3 consists of 14 residues. From germline, CDR1 is SGHTA and CDR2 FQGNSA. The V end lost 5 bases, the J end lost 5 bases, and 12 bases lay between the germline ends. The DNA of the CDR3 is TGTGCCAGCAGCCAGAGGAATCCCAATGAAAAACTGTTTTTT. It specifies CASSQRNPNEKLFF.

This clone showed up just once. The V gene is TRBV3-1 (or the pseudogene TRBV3-2), the J gene TRBJ1-1; 9 nucleotides match TRBD1. This CDR3 is built from 14 residues. The germline CDR1 and CDR2 sequences are LGHDT and YNNKEL (reference sequence). The V gene end was trimmed by 3 bases and the J gene end by 2 bases; junction bases not matched to a gene: 1. The CDR3 protein is CASSQDRGNTEAFF. CDR3 nucleotide sequence: TGTGCCAGCAGCCAGGACAGGGGCAACACTGAAGCTTTCTTT.

J is TRBJ2-2 and V is TRBV7-2; D uncertain. This CDR3 spans 14 amino acids. Trimming left V 4 bases short and J 3 bases short, with 9 bases between. Germline-derived CDR1 and CDR2 are SGHTA and FQGNSA. CDR3 in DNA: TGTGCCAGCAGCTCTAACAGAGACACCGGGGAGCTGTTTTTT. Translation gives CASSSNRDTGELFF.

The chain combines TRBV5-1 with TRBJ2-2; D is ambiguous. Trimming stripped 0 bases from V and 3 bases from J, with 6 bases between. Germline V gene lookup returns CDR1 SGHRS and CDR2 YFSETQ. The CDR3 loop spans 14 amino acids. CDR3: CASSLASDTGELFF. The CDR3, as DNA: TGCGCCAGCAGCTTGGCAAGCGACACCGGGGAGCTGTTTTTT. The entire variable domain, with the rest obtained from reference TRBV5-1 and TRBJ2-2, is as follows: KAGVTQTPRYLIKTRGQQVTLSCSPISGHRSVSWYQQTPGQGLQFLFEYFSETQRNKGNFPGRFSGRQFSNSRSEMNVSTLELGDSALYLCASSLASDTGELFFGEGSRLTVL.

J is TRBJ2-7 and V is TRBV28; 8 nucleotides line up with TRBD2. V shed 7 bases and J 5 bases; nucleotides not matched to a gene: 10. The V gene's germline CDR1 is MDHEN and CDR2 SYDVKM. The CDR3 spans 14 residues. This CDR3 reads CASISGTRSHEQYF. CDR3 sequence (DNA): TGTGCCAGCATCTCCGGGACTAGGTCCCACGAGCAGTACTTC.

The chain is built from TRBV27 and TRBJ2-3, with 9 bases lining up with TRBD1. The trim removed 3 bases at V and 8 bases at J, leaving 6 bases unmatched. In germline, CDR1 is MNHEY, CDR2 SMNVEV (reference sequence). The length of the CDR3 is 14 residues. The DNA of the CDR3 is TGTGCCAGCAGTTTCGGGACAGGGAGTGGTACGCAGTATTTT. As protein: CASSFGTGSGTQYF.

V is TRBV12-3 or TRBV12-4 and J is TRBJ1-4; a possible D gene is TRBD1 (6 bases). The CDR3 loop spans 12 amino acids. With 5 bases removed from V and 14 bases from J, the gap between germline ends came to 15 bases. CDR3 region: CASSPQGQFLFF. The DNA of the CDR3 is TGTGCCAGCAGTCCCCAAGGACAGTTCCTGTTTTTT.

This chain joins TRBV6-5 and TRBJ1-6, with 7 bases fitting TRBD1. CDR1 and CDR2 (germline): MNHEY, SVGAGI. V was pared by 1 base and J by 7 bases, with 4 bases of the junction left unmatched. The CDR3 totals 15 residues. The CDR3 spells CASSYLTGNNSPLHF. The DNA of the CDR3 is TGTGCCAGCAGTTACTTGACAGGGAACAATTCACCCCTCCACTTT.

The chain combines TRBV19 with TRBJ2-6; TRBD1 matches 8 bases. This CDR3 is built from 19 residues. The ends lost 4 bases at V and 0 bases at J; junction bases unmatched: 11. Per the germline V gene, CDR1 is LNHDA and CDR2 is SQIVND (reference sequence). The chain's CDR3 is CASSNFWVRGLSGANVLTF. The CDR3, as DNA: TGTGCCAGTAGTAATTTTTGGGTCAGGGGGCTCTCTGGGGCCAACGTCCTGACTTTC.

This rearrangement joins TRBV7-9 to TRBJ2-2, with TRBD2 matching 9 bases. V lost 6 bases to trimming and J lost 0 bases; unmatched junction nucleotides: 5. This CDR3 is built from 16 residues. The germline gives CDR1 SEHNR, CDR2 FQNEAQ (reference sequence). The CDR3 loop is CASRGRLAANTGELFF. The CDR3 DNA is TGTGCCAGCAGGGGTCGACTAGCGGCGAACACCGGGGAGCTGTTTTTT.

This clone was detected a few times. The V gene is TRBV4-2, the J gene TRBJ2-7, with D maybe TRBD2 (7 bases). This CDR3 has 16 amino acids. Germline V gene lookup returns CDR1 LGHNA and CDR2 YNFKEQ. V was cut by 1 base and J by 1 base, with 14 bases left in between. For the CDR3, the DNA is TGTGCCAGCAGCCAAGGCCTCGGGGGGCCATCCTACGAGCAGTACTTC. It translates to CASSQGLGGPSYEQYF.

The chain is built from TRBV5-1 and TRBJ2-5; TRBD2 agrees at 7 bases. Germline-derived CDR1 and CDR2 are SGHRS and YFSETQ. The CDR3 spans 14 residues. With 0 bases clipped from V and 2 bases from J, the junction kept 1 base outside the gene matches. DNA for the CDR3: TGCGCCAGCAGCTTGGGCGGGGGACAAGAGACCCAGTACTTC. This codes for CASSLGGGQETQYF.

This chain connects TRBV7-9 to TRBJ2-3, with TRBD2 identical over 8 bases. From germline, CDR1 is SEHNR and CDR2 FQNEAQ (reference sequence). This CDR3 is built from 15 residues. Unmatched junction bases numbered 9, after V lost 7 bases and J lost 3 bases. The CDR3 spells CASTIWGLVTDTQYF. Here the CDR3 DNA reads TGTGCCAGCACCATTTGGGGACTAGTAACAGATACGCAGTATTTT.

The chain uses TRBV28 and TRBJ1-5, with 12 bases lining up with TRBD1. Germline assignment: CDR1 MDHEN and CDR2 SYDVKM. Trimming took 1 base from V and 7 from J; bases not matched to a gene: 5. The CDR3 has 16 residues. DNA for the CDR3: TGTGCCAGCAGTTTATCCCTAGGGACAGGGGGCCAGCCCCAGCATTTT. Its translation is CASSLSLGTGGQPQHF.

This clone has a handful of counts. J is TRBJ2-1 and V is TRBV6-5; 12 bases are a match to TRBD2. The CDR3 runs 15 residues. Germline CDR1 and CDR2: MNHEY and SVGAGI. Losses at the gene ends were 6 bases for V and 5 bases for J; bases not matched to a gene: 5. DNA for the CDR3: TGTGCCAGCAGGGGCCGGACTAGCGGGAACAATGAGCAGTTCTTC. Its translation is CASRGRTSGNNEQFF.

This clone was counted a single time. This chain connects TRBV4-3 to TRBJ1-4, with D perhaps matching TRBD1 (5 bases). The germline gives CDR1 LGHNA, CDR2 YSLEER. V lost 1 base and J lost 5, with 11 bases in between. This CDR3 is built from 15 residues. The CDR3 DNA follows: TGCGCCAGCAGCCAAGGGGCGGGGGAGAATGAAAAACTGTTTTTT. Amino acid sequence: CASSQGAGENEKLFF.

V is TRBV5-1 and J is TRBJ2-1; 9 nucleotides align to TRBD2. V lost 1 base, J lost 4 bases, and 3 bases stayed unmatched. CDR1 SGHRS and CDR2 YFSETQ come from the germline V gene. This CDR3 comprises 15 residues. CDR3 DNA sequence: TGCGCCAGCAGCTTGAGTAGCGGGAGTTACAATGAGCAGTTCTTC. Residues: CASSLSSGSYNEQFF.

This chain connects TRBV9 to TRBJ2-3; 8 bases line up with TRBD2. The CDR3 consists of 15 residues. V was pared by 2 bases and J by 3 bases, with 5 bases of the junction left unmatched. The V gene's germline CDR1 is SGDLS and CDR2 YYNGEE. The DNA of the CDR3 is TGTGCCAGCAGCGTCTGGACTAGCACGACAGATACGCAGTATTTT. Translation gives CASSVWTSTTDTQYF.